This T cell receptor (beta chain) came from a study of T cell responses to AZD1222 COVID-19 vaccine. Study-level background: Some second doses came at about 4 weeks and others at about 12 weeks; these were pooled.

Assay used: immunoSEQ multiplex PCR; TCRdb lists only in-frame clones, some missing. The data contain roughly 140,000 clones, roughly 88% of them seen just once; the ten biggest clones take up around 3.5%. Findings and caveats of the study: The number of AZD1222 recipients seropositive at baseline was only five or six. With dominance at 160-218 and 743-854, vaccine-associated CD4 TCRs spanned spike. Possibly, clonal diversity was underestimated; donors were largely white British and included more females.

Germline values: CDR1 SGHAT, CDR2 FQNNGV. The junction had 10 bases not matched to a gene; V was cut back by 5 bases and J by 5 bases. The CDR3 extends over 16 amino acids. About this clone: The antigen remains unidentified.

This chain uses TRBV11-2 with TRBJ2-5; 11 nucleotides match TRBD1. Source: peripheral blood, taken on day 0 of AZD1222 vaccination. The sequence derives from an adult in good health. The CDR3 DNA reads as TGTGCCAGCAGCCCCGGACAGGGGGCCATTTGGGAGACCCAGTACTTC. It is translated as CASSPGQGAIWETQYF.